Following are 26 T cell receptor beta chains from one sample sequenced in a study of shared clonotypes between healthy human individuals. Assay: immunoSEQ multiplex PCR; the TCRdb copy retains only in-frame clones and omits some. The sample records about 2.3 million clones, 80% to 95% being singletons. Sequencing was carried out using naive CD4+ T cells from PBMCs. Subset denoted: CD45RA+ positively selected. These receptors originate from a man aged 18 to 30 in good health. Some clones in this sample may be carry-over from other donors' samples.

This clone was seen just once. Different DNA sequences within this sample yield the same CDR3. The chain employs TRBV5-1 and TRBJ2-1; 9 nucleotides line up with TRBD1. CDR3 length equals 16 residues. The ends lost 0 bases at V and 0 bases at J; junction bases unmatched: 1. Germline V gives CDR1 SGHRS, CDR2 YFSETQ. The CDR3 protein is CASSLGGQGSYNEQFF. The CDR3 region has the DNA TGCGCCAGCAGCTTGGGGGGACAGGGCTCCTACAATGAGCAGTTCTTC.

To note about this clone: Within the sample, other DNA sequences also encode this same CDR3. This chain joins TRBV5-1 and TRBJ1-1; 8 positions agree with TRBD1. Per germline, CDR1 SGHRS and CDR2 YFSETQ. Unmatched junction bases numbered 7, after V lost 4 bases and J lost 5 bases. The CDR3 has 14 residues. CDR3: CASSRGTGGTEAFF. CDR3 in DNA: TGCGCCAGCAGCAGAGGGACAGGAGGGACTGAAGCTTTCTTT.

The chain uses TRBV29-1 and TRBJ1-1, with TRBD1 as a possible D gene (6 bases). The CDR3 is 13 amino acids. Germline CDR1 is SQVTM and CDR2 is ANQGSEA. V was trimmed by 3 bases and J by 1 base, leaving 9 bases between them. This chain's CDR3 is CSVERDKNTEAFF. DNA for the CDR3: TGCAGCGTTGAGAGGGACAAGAACACTGAAGCTTTCTTT.

The genes are TRBV30 and TRBJ1-2; D unclear. The CDR3 covers 13 residues. V lost 4 bases, J lost 5 bases, and 14 bases lay in between. From germline, CDR1 is GTSNPN and CDR2 SVGIG (reference sequence). CDR3 sequence reads: CAWTQARTYGYTF. Here the CDR3 DNA reads TGTGCCTGGACCCAGGCAAGAACGTATGGCTACACCTTC. Filled out from reference TRBV30 and TRBJ1-2, the complete variable domain reads SQTIHQWPATLVQPVGSPLSLECTVEGTSNPNLYWYRQAAGRGLQLLFYSVGIGQISSEVPQNLSASRPQDRQFILSSKKLLLSDSGFYLCAWTQARTYGYTFGSGTRLTVV.

The chain links TRBV5-4 to TRBJ2-7, with 11 bases fitting TRBD1. Trimming cost V 5 bases and J 3 bases; bases outside gene matches: 13. The CDR3 spans 17 residues. CDR1 and CDR2 (germline): SGHNT, YYREEE (reference sequence). CDR3 protein: CASSPAPGQGGSYEQYF. The CDR3 nucleotides are TGTGCCAGCAGTCCTGCCCCGGGACAGGGGGGGAGCTACGAGCAGTACTTC. Drawing the rest from reference TRBV5-4 and TRBJ2-7, the complete variable domain is ETGVTQSPTHLIKTRGQQVTLRCSSQSGHNTVSWYQQALGQGPQFIFQYYREEENGRGNFPPRFSGLQFPNYSSELNVNALELDDSALYLCASSPAPGQGGSYEQYFGPGTRLTVT.

CDR3 sequence (DNA): TGTGCCAGCATTGGGGGGGCGAAAGATACGCAGTATTTT. Protein product: CASIGGAKDTQYF. The chain employs TRBV2 and TRBJ2-3; possible D gene TRBD2, 7 bases. Germline assignment: CDR1 SNHLY and CDR2 FYNNEI. Trimming pared 7 bases from V and 5 bases from J, leaving 13 bases between. The CDR3 totals 13 residues.

The rearrangement joins TRBV14 to TRBJ2-1; no clear D. V was trimmed by 0 bases and J by 15 bases, leaving 12 bases between them. Per germline, CDR1 SGHDN and CDR2 FVKESK. There are 12 residues in the CDR3. CDR3 DNA: TGTGCCAGCAGCCAAGACGGACCAGTTCCGTTCTTC. It codes for CASSQDGPVPFF.

The chain is built from TRBV9 and TRBJ2-1; the D gene is possibly TRBD2 (6 bases). The CDR3 has 17 residues. Germline assignment: CDR1 SGDLS and CDR2 YYNGEE. V lost 3 bases, J lost 5 bases, and 21 bases lay in between. CDR3 loop: CASSAFPRAGGDNEQFF. The CDR3, as DNA: TGTGCCAGCAGCGCCTTCCCCCGAGCGGGCGGGGACAATGAGCAGTTCTTC.

The chain uses TRBV4-2 and TRBJ2-5, with 8 bases aligning to TRBD2. CDR3 size: 15 residues. Germline V lookup: CDR1 LGHNA, CDR2 YNFKEQ. The V gene end was trimmed by 4 bases and the J gene end by 5 bases; junction bases not matched to a gene: 9. Written as DNA, the CDR3 is TGTGCCAGCAGCCCATCTCCCGGGACTAGGGAGACCCAGTACTTC. Its translation is CASSPSPGTRETQYF.

V usage is TRBV7-6 and J usage is TRBJ1-1; D gene uncertain. The CDR3 runs to 13 residues. Germline-derived CDR1 and CDR2 are SGHVS and FNYEAQ. Deletions cut 1 base from V and 5 bases from J, with 8 bases between. Written as DNA, the CDR3 is TGTGCCAGCAGCTTAGTTGACCGGACTGAAGCTTTCTTT. This sequence encodes CASSLVDRTEAFF.

This chain joins TRBV7-4 and TRBJ1-6; 9 bases are a match to TRBD1. CDR3 size: 16 residues. The junction had 11 bases not matched to a gene; V was cut back by 7 bases and J by 7 bases. Germline loops: CDR1 SGHVT, CDR2 SQSDAQ. The CDR3 is CASTPPRTGENSPLHF. The CDR3 nucleotides are TGTGCCAGCACCCCACCAAGGACAGGGGAGAATTCACCCCTCCACTTT.

The chain uses TRBV2 and TRBJ2-4, with 10 bases fitting TRBD1. The CDR3 covers 13 residues. Germline V gene lookup returns CDR1 SNHLY and CDR2 FYNNEI. V lost 4 bases and J lost 6; bases outside the gene matches: 0. The CDR3 loop reads CASSGDRGNIQYF. In nucleotides, the CDR3 is TGTGCCAGCAGTGGGGACAGGGGAAACATTCAGTACTTC.

The V gene is TRBV28, the J gene TRBJ2-1; tentatively, D is TRBD1 or TRBD2 (6 bases each). V lost 7 bases, J lost 2 bases, and 18 bases lay in between. Germline V CDR1 and CDR2: MDHEN, SYDVKM. This CDR3 comprises 16 residues. The DNA of the CDR3 is TGTGCCAGCACCTCGATGGGGGGCGGGACCTACAATGAGCAGTTCTTC. Protein product: CASTSMGGGTYNEQFF. Variable domain in full (rest from reference TRBV28 and TRBJ2-1): DVKVTQSSRYLVKRTGEKVFLECVQDMDHENMFWYRQDPGLGLRLIYFSYDVKMKEKGDIPEGYSVSREKKERFSLILESASTNQTSMYLCASTSMGGGTYNEQFFGPGTRLTVL.

The chain is built from TRBV18 and TRBJ2-5, with 8 bases lining up with TRBD2. Germline V gives CDR1 KGHSH, CDR2 LQKENI. Trimming at V came to 4 bases and at J to 5 bases, leaving 15 bases not matched to a gene. This CDR3 is 17 amino acids long. DNA of the CDR3: TGTGCCAGCTCACGGGAGTCTGGCGGGAGGCCCATGGAGACCCAGTACTTC. The encoded protein is CASSRESGGRPMETQYF.

As concerns this clone: Within the sample, other DNA sequences also encode this same CDR3. The genes are TRBV29-1 and TRBJ2-5; the D gene is possibly TRBD2 (6 bases). V was cut by 4 bases and J by 1 base, with 19 bases left in between. Per germline, CDR1 SQVTM and CDR2 ANQGSEA. This CDR3 has 16 residues. CDR3 sequence: CSVAPSKLATQETQYF. The DNA of the CDR3 is TGCAGCGTTGCCCCTTCAAAGCTAGCGACCCAAGAGACCCAGTACTTC. Based on the CDR3 plus reference TRBV29-1 and TRBJ2-5, the full variable domain is SAVISQKPSRDICQRGTSLTIQCQVDSQVTMMFWYRQQPGQSLTLIATANQGSEATYESGFVIDKFPISRPNLTFSTLTVSNMSPEDSSIYLCSVAPSKLATQETQYFGPGTRLLVL.

The rearrangement uses TRBV4-2 and TRBJ2-5; no firm D call. Germline loops: CDR1 LGHNA, CDR2 YNFKEQ. Trimming removed 4 bases from V and 2 bases from J, with 11 bases in between. The CDR3 extends over 14 amino acids. The DNA for the CDR3 is TGTGCCAGCAGCCCCCTTAGTCGGCAAGAGACCCAGTACTTC. It yields the protein CASSPLSRQETQYF.

The V gene is TRBV30, the J gene TRBJ1-5; no definite D call. CDR1 is GTSNPN and CDR2 is SVGIG in the germline V gene (reference sequence). The CDR3 runs to 19 residues. V shed 2 bases and J shed 3 bases, with 26 bases lying between them. This chain's CDR3 is CAWSPYRPSPIPDNQPQHF. CDR3 nucleotides: TGTGCCTGGAGTCCCTATCGGCCGAGTCCGATCCCTGACAATCAGCCCCAGCATTTT.

J is TRBJ1-5 and V is TRBV19, with 7 bases fitting TRBD1. This CDR3 contains 15 residues. Germline loops: CDR1 LNHDA, CDR2 SQIVND (reference sequence). V was pared by 5 bases and J by 2 bases, with 6 bases of the junction left unmatched. This chain's CDR3 is CASSLGQPGNQPQHF. CDR3 DNA sequence: TGTGCCAGTAGTCTGGGACAGCCTGGCAATCAGCCCCAGCATTTT. The full variable domain, with the rest looked up from reference TRBV19 and TRBJ1-5, is DGGITQSPKYLFRKEGQNVTLSCEQNLNHDAMYWYRQDPGQGLRLIYYSQIVNDFQKGDIAEGYSVSREKKESFPLTVTSAQKNPTAFYLCASSLGQPGNQPQHFGDGTRLSIL.

The rearrangement joins TRBV6-6 to TRBJ2-7; 7 nucleotides agree with TRBD1. The ends lost 2 bases at V and 5 bases at J; junction bases unmatched: 3. The CDR3 contains 13 residues. CDR1 MNHNY and CDR2 SVGAGI come from the germline V gene (reference sequence). CDR3 protein: CASSYLGGHEQYF. CDR3 in DNA: TGTGCCAGCAGTTACCTAGGGGGCCACGAGCAGTACTTC.

This rearrangement joins TRBV6-5 to TRBJ1-2; D is unclear. The CDR3 is 14 residues long. V lost 10 bases to trimming and J lost 4 bases, with 19 bases between them. Per germline, CDR1 MNHEY and CDR2 SVGAGI. The DNA for the CDR3 is TGTGCCACCCGACCCCAAGTCAGCGGCTATGGCTACACCTTC. Its translation: CATRPQVSGYGYTF.

V is TRBV4-1 and J is TRBJ1-5; D may be TRBD1 (6 bases). Germline V gene data show CDR1 as MGHRA and CDR2 as YSYEKL. The ends were cut back, 3 bases at V and 4 bases at J, with 10 bases in the middle. The CDR3 runs 14 residues. The CDR3 reads CASSHSGTNQPQHF. The DNA for the CDR3 is TGCGCCAGCAGCCATTCAGGGACAAATCAGCCCCAGCATTTT.

A single count supports this clone. The chain employs TRBV5-1 and TRBJ2-1, with 7 bases aligning to TRBD2. V trimming: 4 bases; J trimming: 13 bases; junction bases outside the gene matches: 8. This CDR3 is 12 amino acids long. Germline CDR1 and CDR2: SGHRS and YFSETQ. For the CDR3, the DNA is TGCGCCAGCAGCCCCGGACTAGAGGAACAGTTCTTC. As protein: CASSPGLEEQFF.

This sequence joins TRBV9 and TRBJ2-1; 8 bases are shared with TRBD2. Losses at the gene ends were 2 bases for V and 5 bases for J; bases not matched to a gene: 3. The germline CDR1 and CDR2 sequences are SGDLS and YYNGEE. The CDR3 totals 14 residues. The CDR3 reads CASSVLAGNNEQFF. The CDR3, as DNA: TGTGCCAGCAGCGTCCTAGCGGGTAACAATGAGCAGTTCTTC.

This chain uses TRBV2 with TRBJ2-2, with D hard to call. CDR1 is SNHLY, CDR2 FYNNEI, per germline. The CDR3 is 15 amino acids. V was pared by 0 bases and J by 0 bases, with 5 bases between. The CDR3 DNA sequence: TGTGCCAGCAGTGAAGCTAGCCCGAACACCGGGGAGCTGTTTTTT. Amino acids: CASSEASPNTGELFF.

On this clone itself: Additional DNA sequences in this sample encode the identical CDR3. The V gene is TRBV19, the J gene TRBJ2-1, with 12 bases identical to TRBD2. Germline V lookup: CDR1 LNHDA, CDR2 SQIVND (reference sequence). V gave up 4 bases and J gave up 3 bases; unmatched junction bases: 4. This CDR3 contains 16 residues. The CDR3 sequence: CASSTRTSGIYNEQFF. The CDR3 DNA reads as TGTGCCAGTAGTACCCGGACTAGCGGGATCTACAATGAGCAGTTCTTC.

The chain links TRBV28 to TRBJ2-7; no clear D gene. This CDR3 spans 12 amino acids. Per the germline V gene, CDR1 is MDHEN and CDR2 is SYDVKM. V lost 7 bases to trimming and J lost 3 bases, with 10 bases between them. This CDR3 is CASTGLVYEQYF. The CDR3 DNA reads TGTGCCAGCACGGGTCTGGTCTACGAGCAGTACTTC.